The 10 T cell receptor beta chains below all came from one sample that was sequenced in a study of lung T cells in sarcoidosis with Löfgren's syndrome (dated by TCRdb to 2017 to 2019). Sequenced on an Illumina MiSeq. TCRdb cleaned the public reads at Q25 with fastp, built clones with MiXCR and kept in-frame beta chains. A single entry per CDR3 protein holds the most common genes and DNA from its merged rows. In all, the sample holds 50,000 to 65,000 distinct CDR3 sequences, and over 20% of those were seen once. In total, the top ten clones hold 2% to 2.5% of the sample. Sequenced material: CD4+ T cells from PBMCs. The receptors come from a human donor with sarcoidosis (Löfgren's syndrome or another form), or a control subject (not recorded which).

In the case of this clonotype: A much larger clone lies a single base off, so this may be a read error. V gene TRBV11-3 combines with J gene TRBJ2-6; D gene ambiguous. The CDR3 is made up of 15 amino acids. Germline V gives CDR1 SGHNT, CDR2 YENEEA. Written as DNA, the CDR3 is TGTGCCAGCAGCTTAGTGGGCTCTTGGGCCAACGTCCTGACTTTC. Translated, it gives CASSLVGSWANVLTF.

The sample holds many counts of this clonotype. The V and J genes are TRBV28 and TRBJ1-1, with 7 bases identical to TRBD1. The CDR3 length is 18 residues. Germline lookup yields CDR1 MDHEN and CDR2 SYDVKM. Unmatched junction bases numbered 11, after V lost 1 base and J lost 0 bases. CDR3 sequence reads: CASSLLGTVSIMNTEAFF. In DNA, the CDR3 is TGTGCCAGCAGTTTATTGGGGACAGTCTCAATAATGAACACTGAAGCTTTCTTT.

Of note for this clonotype: This CDR3 fails to terminate in the conserved phenylalanine or tryptophan, so it likely reflects a read error. The gene calls are TRBV6-1 and TRBJ1-5; TRBD1 might be the D (6 bases). Germline values: CDR1 MNHNS, CDR2 SASEGT. This CDR3 is built from 15 residues. The CDR3 protein is CASNRQAPSNQPQHS. CDR3 in DNA: TGCGCCAGCAACCGACAGGCTCCTAGCAATCAGCCCCAGCATTCT.

This clonotype was seen at least ten times. The rearrangement links TRBV20-1 to TRBJ1-5; tentative D call: TRBD1 (5 bases). CDR3 length equals 16 residues. Trimming took off 3 bases at V and 2 bases at J, with 17 bases between the two ends. The germline V gene has CDR1 DFQATT and CDR2 SNEGSKA (reference sequence). The CDR3 loop is CSARDWGEVGNQPQHF. The CDR3 nucleotides are TGCAGTGCTAGGGATTGGGGGGAGGTTGGCAATCAGCCCCAGCATTTT.

The J gene is TRBJ1-1, the V gene TRBV12-3 or TRBV12-4; the D gene is possibly TRBD1 (5 bases). The CDR3 sequence is 14 residues long. Trimming removed 5 bases from V and 4 bases from J, with 14 bases in between. The CDR3: CASSTGTAVTEAFF. The CDR3 bases are TGTGCCAGCAGTACCGGGACGGCAGTCACTGAAGCTTTCTTT.

This clonotype occurred a few times. The chain joins TRBV12-3 or TRBV12-4 to TRBJ2-5, with 7 bases aligning to TRBD1. This CDR3 is built from 15 residues. V was pared by 6 bases and J by 3 bases, with 10 bases of the junction left unmatched. The CDR3 protein is CASSPLSGQKETQYF. CDR3 bases: TGTGCCAGCAGCCCTCTCTCGGGACAGAAAGAGACCCAGTACTTC.

The chain employs TRBV28 and TRBJ2-5; D is undetermined. The CDR3 consists of 12 residues. With 6 bases removed from V and 1 base from J, the gap between germline ends came to 6 bases. CDR1 is MDHEN, CDR2 SYDVKM, per germline. Written as DNA, the CDR3 is TGTGCCAGCAGGCCTATCCAAGAGACCCAGTACTTC. It specifies CASRPIQETQYF. Full variable domain (missing parts from reference TRBV28 and TRBJ2-5): DVKVTQSSRYLVKRTGEKVFLECVQDMDHENMFWYRQDPGLGLRLIYFSYDVKMKEKGDIPEGYSVSREKKERFSLILESASTNQTSMYLCASRPIQETQYFGPGTRLLVL.

This clonotype was recorded a few times. This chain uses TRBV2 with TRBJ1-6, with a tentative D call TRBD1 (6 bases). Germline CDR1 reads SNHLY; CDR2 reads FYNNEI. This CDR3 is built from 14 residues. V was cut by 4 bases and J by 7 bases, with 11 bases left in between. The CDR3: CASSADRKNSPLHF. The CDR3 DNA sequence: TGTGCCAGCAGTGCAGACAGGAAGAATTCACCCCTCCACTTT.

Many counts were recorded for this clonotype. The chain is built from TRBV28 and TRBJ2-7; 10 nucleotides agree with TRBD1. Germline V lookup: CDR1 MDHEN, CDR2 SYDVKM. V lost 8 bases to trimming and J lost 7 bases; unmatched junction nucleotides: 14. This CDR3 has 15 amino acids. DNA for the CDR3: TGTGCCAGCCTTACCTTGGACAGGGGGGCGGGGGAGCAGTACTTC. It specifies CASLTLDRGAGEQYF.

In its sample, this clonotype was seen many times. The chain uses TRBV6-1 and TRBJ1-2; the match to TRBD1 covers 11 bases. The length of the CDR3 is 14 residues. Germline CDR1 MNHNS, CDR2 SASEGT. The J segment lost 6 bases and the V segment lost 6 bases, leaving 6 bases of the junction unmatched. In DNA, the CDR3 is TGTGCCAGCAGCACACGGACAGGGGGCAATGGCTACACCTTC. The encoded protein is CASSTRTGGNGYTF.